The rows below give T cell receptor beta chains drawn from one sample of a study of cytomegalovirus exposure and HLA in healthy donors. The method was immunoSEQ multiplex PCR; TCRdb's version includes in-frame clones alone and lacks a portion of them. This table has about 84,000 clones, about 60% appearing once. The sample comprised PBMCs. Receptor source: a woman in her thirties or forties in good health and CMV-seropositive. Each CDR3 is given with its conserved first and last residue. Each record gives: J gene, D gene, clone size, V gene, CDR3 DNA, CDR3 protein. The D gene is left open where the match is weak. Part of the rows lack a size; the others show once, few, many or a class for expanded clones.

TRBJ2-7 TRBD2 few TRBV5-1 TGCGCCAGCAGCTTGGCTAGCGGGAACTACGAGCAGTACTTC CASSLASGNYEQYF
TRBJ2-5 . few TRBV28 TGTGCCAGCAGTTTATGGGGGGCCGCGGTGGAGACCCAGTACTTC CASSLWGAAVETQYF
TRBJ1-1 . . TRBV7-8 TGTGCCAGCAGCTTAGATACTGTGTCGCACACTGAAGCTTTCTTT CASSLDTVSHTEAFF
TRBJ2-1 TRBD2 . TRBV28 TGTGCCAGCAGTTCCCCGACTAGCGGGAGATCCAATGAGCAGTTCTTC CASSSPTSGRSNEQFF
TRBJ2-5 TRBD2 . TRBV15 TGTGCCACCAGCATCCCGGGACTAGGGAGGGAGACCCAGTACTTC CATSIPGLGRETQYF
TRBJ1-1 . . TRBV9 TGTGCCAGCAGCGTAGCTGTGATCCTGACAGAATCGATGAACACTGAAGCTTTCTTT CASSVAVILTESMNTEAFF
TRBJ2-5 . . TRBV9 TGTGCCAGCAGCGTAGCTAGTGCGTACCAAGAGACCCAGTACTTC CASSVASAYQETQYF
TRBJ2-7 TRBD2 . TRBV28 TGTGCCAGCAGTCCGACGGCCACCTCGAGGCTAGCGGGATTCGAGCAGTACTTC CASSPTATSRLAGFEQYF
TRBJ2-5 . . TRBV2 TGTGCCAGCAGTGAAGCGCTTGGGGGGGCCCAAGAGACCCAGTACTTC CASSEALGGAQETQYF
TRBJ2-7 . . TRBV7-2 TGTGCCAGCAGCTTAGAGCTCGGTCGCTACGAGCAGTACTTC CASSLELGRYEQYF
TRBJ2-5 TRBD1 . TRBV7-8 TGTGCCAGCAGCCGAGAGGGGGCCCAAGAGACCCAGTACTTC CASSREGAQETQYF
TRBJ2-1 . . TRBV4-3 TGCGCCAGCAGCCAAGATTTGTTTCAGGGATACTCCTACAATGAGCAGTTCTTC CASSQDLFQGYSYNEQFF
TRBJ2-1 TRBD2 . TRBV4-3 TGCGCCAGCAGCCTATACCCTGGCGGGAGTAGGGATGAGCAGTTCTTC CASSLYPGGSRDEQFF
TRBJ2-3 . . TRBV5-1 TGCGCCAGCAGCTTTAGCGGTTACACAGATACGCAGTATTTT CASSFSGYTDTQYF
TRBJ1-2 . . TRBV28 TGTGCCAGCAGCACTAGCAGGGAGGGCGGCTACACCTTC CASSTSREGGYTF
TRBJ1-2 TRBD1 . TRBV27 TGTGCCAGCAGTTTCCGGGACAGGGGAGTGAGTGGCTACACCTTC CASSFRDRGVSGYTF
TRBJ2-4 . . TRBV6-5 TGTGCCAGCAGCCCCGGGGGTGCTATTCAGTACTTC CASSPGGAIQYF
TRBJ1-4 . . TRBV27 TGTGCCAGCAGAGGGCAGGGAACTAATGAAAAACTGTTTTTT CASRGQGTNEKLFF
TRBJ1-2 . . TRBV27 TGTGCCAGCAGTCGGGAGGGGCTCACTAACTATGGCTACACCTTC CASSREGLTNYGYTF
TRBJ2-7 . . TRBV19 TGTGCCAGTTCGCGTGGAGTCTACGAGCAGTACTTC CASSRGVYEQYF
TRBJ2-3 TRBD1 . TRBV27 TGTGCCAGCAGTTCCACCTCTCGGACAGGGCGGGCAGATACGCAGTATTTT CASSSTSRTGRADTQYF
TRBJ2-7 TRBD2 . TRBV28 TGTGCCAGCGTTCGGGGGGGCACCAGCTACGAGCAGTACTTC CASVRGGTSYEQYF
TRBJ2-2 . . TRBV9 TGTGCCAGCAGCGTAGGCCCCTTACACCAGGATTGGGAGCTGTTTTTT CASSVGPLHQDWELFF